A selection of T cell receptor beta chains follows, all from one sample in a study of blood T cell repertoires in COVID-19. This table comes from immunoSEQ multiplex PCR, and its TCRdb copy is limited to in-frame clones, with some not included. This sample has roughly 53,000 clones; roughly nine tenths occur once, and the top ten carry about 1.6%. Input material: peripheral blood. These receptors were taken from a man aged 60 to 69 with acute or convalescent COVID-19. CDR3s include the opening cysteine and the closing phenylalanine or tryptophan. The D gene is left open where the match is weak. Clone size is stated in some rows and not others, as once, few, many or a class when expanded.

CDR3 | DNA | J | D | V | size
CSVVGEKGTEAFF | TGCAGCGTTGTTGGGGAGAAAGGCACTGAAGCTTTCTTT | TRBJ1-1 | - | TRBV29-1 | once
CASPWGLYLRKYF | TGTGCCAGCCCTTGGGGACTTTACCTTAGGAAGTACTTC | TRBJ2-4 | - | TRBV6-7 | -
CASSVVIGEDTF | TGTGCCAGCAGCGTAGTGATCGGGGAGGACACCTTC | TRBJ1-2 | - | TRBV9 | -
CASSDRVEKLFF | TGTGCCAGCTCCGACAGGGTTGAAAAACTGTTTTTT | TRBJ1-4 | TRBD1 | TRBV6-6 | -
CSIKNLEFRFF | TGCAGCATCAAAAACCTTGAGTTTCGGTTCTTC | TRBJ2-1 | - | TRBV29-1 | once
CAARGSSYNEQFF | TGTGCCGCCCGGGGTAGCTCCTACAATGAGCAGTTCTTC | TRBJ2-1 | - | TRBV6-5 | -
CASSLSDRGWYEQYF | TGTGCCAGCAGCTTGAGTGACAGGGGGTGGTACGAGCAGTACTTC | TRBJ2-7 | TRBD1 | TRBV5-6 | -
CASSLGQSSTDTQYF | TGTGCCAGCAGCTTGGGTCAGTCTAGCACAGATACGCAGTATTTT | TRBJ2-3 | - | TRBV5-8 | -
CASSIGNEQFF | TGTGCCAGTAGTATCGGGAATGAGCAGTTCTTC | TRBJ2-1 | - | TRBV19 | -
CASSIGKQGEAFF | TGTGCCAGTAGTATAGGAAAGCAGGGTGAAGCTTTCTTT | TRBJ1-1 | - | TRBV19 | -
CASSSDRAHTNEQFF | TGTGCCAGCAGTTCGGACAGGGCTCATACCAATGAGCAGTTCTTC | TRBJ2-1 | TRBD1 | TRBV2 | -
CASSYTRGTEAFF | TGTGCCAGCAGTTACACCCGGGGCACTGAAGCTTTCTTT | TRBJ1-1 | - | TRBV6-5 | -
CASSPGTDTQYF | TGTGCCAGCTCACCCGGCACAGATACGCAGTATTTT | TRBJ2-3 | - | TRBV18 | -
CASSPRDSGGMYEQYF | TGTGCCAGCAGCCCGAGGGATAGCGGGGGTATGTACGAGCAGTACTTC | TRBJ2-7 | TRBD2 | TRBV9 | few
CASSQKGDEAFF | TGTGCCAGCAGCCAGAAGGGAGATGAAGCTTTCTTT | TRBJ1-1 | - | TRBV7-9 | -
CASSRRQTTNEKLFF | TGTGCCAGCAGCCGCCGCCAGACAACTAATGAAAAACTGTTTTTT | TRBJ1-4 | - | TRBV5-6 | -
CASGTGDIQYF | TGTGCCAGCGGGACAGGAGACATTCAGTACTTC | TRBJ2-4 | TRBD1 | TRBV2 | -
CASSAGQGETDTQYF | TGTGCCAGCAGCGCGGGACAGGGTGAGACAGATACGCAGTATTTT | TRBJ2-3 | TRBD1 | TRBV11-1 | -
CASSSGTGYNEQFF | TGTGCCAGCAGCTCCGGGACAGGGTACAATGAGCAGTTCTTC | TRBJ2-1 | TRBD1 | TRBV6-5 | -
CASSLRQGGLPLHF | TGTGCCAGCAGCTTGCGACAGGGTGGATTACCCCTCCACTTT | TRBJ1-6 | TRBD1 | TRBV5-4 | -
CASSTGNTGELFF | TGTGCCTCCTCGACGGGGAACACCGGGGAGCTGTTTTTT | TRBJ2-2 | - | TRBV30 | -
CASSPQEGGWTEAFF | TGCGCCAGCAGCCCCCAAGAGGGGGGGTGGACTGAAGCTTTCTTT | TRBJ1-1 | - | TRBV5-1 | -
CASSIREDQPQHF | TGTGCCAGTAGTATTCGGGAGGATCAGCCCCAGCATTTT | TRBJ1-5 | - | TRBV19 | -
CASSLSERSSGNTIYF | TGCGCCAGCAGCTTGTCTGAGAGGAGCTCTGGAAACACCATATATTTT | TRBJ1-3 | - | TRBV5-1 | -
CASSENRDTQYF | TGTGCCAGCAGTGAGAACCGGGATACGCAGTATTTT | TRBJ2-3 | - | TRBV6-1 | -
CAWSFSRELFF | TGTGCCTGGAGCTTCTCTAGGGAGCTGTTTTTT | TRBJ2-2 | - | TRBV30 | once
CASSHSGHRNTEAFF | TGTGCCAGCAGCCATTCCGGACATCGGAACACTGAAGCTTTCTTT | TRBJ1-1 | - | TRBV3-1/TRBV3-2 | -
CASSPPTGGFSNQPQHF | TGTGCCAGCAGTCCTCCGACAGGGGGCTTTAGCAATCAGCCCCAGCATTTT | TRBJ1-5 | TRBD1 | TRBV28 | -
CASSLGRGSPLHF | TGTGCCAGCAGTTTGGGCAGGGGTTCACCCCTCCACTTT | TRBJ1-6 | - | TRBV6-6 | -
CASSVGGLGEQYF | TGTGCCAGCAGTGTTGGTGGACTGGGCGAGCAGTACTTC | TRBJ2-7 | - | TRBV2 | -
CASSPVSGNQPQHF | TGTGCCAGCAGCCCCGTCTCGGGCAATCAGCCCCAGCATTTT | TRBJ1-5 | - | TRBV2 | -
CASSFRDTDTQYF | TGTGCCAGCAGTTTCCGAGACACAGATACGCAGTATTTT | TRBJ2-3 | - | TRBV27 | -
CASSPVDRSRQETQYF | TGCGCCAGCAGCCCGGTGGACAGGTCACGTCAAGAGACCCAGTACTTC | TRBJ2-5 | TRBD1 | TRBV5-1 | -